Only a few counts were recorded for the clone carrying this TCR beta chain. This sample was taken from a study of human T cells and chemical hapten exposure. Stated time point: healthy volunteer bleed at 2 weeks. Unfractionated whole blood yielded total RNA. The germline CDR1 and CDR2 sequences are SQVTM and ANQGSEA. Between the trimmed V and J ends, which lost 1 base and 6 bases, there was a span of 9 bases. This CDR3 contains 12 residues. Individual cDNA molecules (in the library) carried attached unique molecular identifiers. TCRdb fed the RACE reads into MiXCR, producing one record per CDR3 protein. The table records about 93,000 distinct CDR3 sequences, just under 9% of them present only once.

The V gene is TRBV29-1, the J gene TRBJ1-2, with a weak D call TRBD1 (5 bases). This sequence originates from a female donor in good health. Some clones in this sample may be carry-over from other donors' samples. The sequencing input was whole blood. The CDR3 nucleotides are TGCAGCGTTGAAGGCAGGGCTAATGGCTACACCTTC. The encoded protein is CSVEGRANGYTF.